These 13 T cell receptor beta chains came from one sample sequenced in a study of CD8+ T cells in alopecia areata. The authors extracted RNA and reverse transcribed it into cDNA as the sequencing template. TCRdb's copy holds only in-frame clones and misses some; the assay was immunoSEQ multiplex PCR. The sample records around 4,100 clones, roughly 71% being singletons. Sample treatment: oral pan-JAK inhibitor, 5-10 mg twice daily. Those with alopecia areata gave lesional scalp punch biopsies and peripheral blood. The sequences come from skin, collected at week 24, from a patient treated with tofacitinib. These receptor sequences come from a human donor with alopecia areata.

The rearrangement uses TRBV7-2 and TRBJ2-5; no reliable D call. CDR3 length equals 14 residues. Trimming pared 2 bases from V and 5 bases from J, leaving 12 bases between. The germline V gene has CDR1 SGHTA and CDR2 FQGNSA. CDR3 protein: CASSLYAPSETQYF. The CDR3 coding sequence is TGTGCCAGCAGCTTATATGCACCTTCGGAGACCCAGTACTTC.

The chain joins TRBV6-5 to TRBJ2-1; tentatively, D is TRBD1 (6 bases). Germline CDR1 MNHEY, CDR2 SVGAGI. V shed 2 bases and J shed 8 bases, with 19 bases lying between them. This CDR3 is built from 16 residues. CDR3 protein: CASSYTGNLGFYEQFF. The CDR3 DNA sequence: TGTGCCAGCAGTTACACAGGGAATTTGGGGTTCTATGAGCAGTTCTTC.

The V and J genes are TRBV5-1 and TRBJ2-5; 8 nucleotides match TRBD1. Trimming took 3 bases from V and 2 from J; bases not matched to a gene: 9. Germline assignment: CDR1 SGHRS and CDR2 YFSETQ. This CDR3 comprises 16 residues. The CDR3 region is CASSSEGQAVQETQYF. CDR3 coding DNA: TGCGCCAGCAGCTCCGAGGGACAGGCCGTTCAAGAGACCCAGTACTTC.

The chain carries TRBV4-3 and TRBJ2-1, with 11 nucleotides matching TRBD2. Germline V CDR1 and CDR2: LGHNA, YSLEER. CDR3 length: 17 residues. Unmatched junction bases numbered 9, after V lost 5 bases and J lost 3 bases. The CDR3 loop is CASSSRTSGRIYNEQFF. CDR3 in DNA: TGCGCCAGCAGCTCCCGAACTAGCGGGAGAATCTACAATGAGCAGTTCTTC.

The rearrangement joins TRBV6-6 to TRBJ1-5, with D tentatively TRBD1 (5 bases). This CDR3 comprises 15 residues. Trimming took off 4 bases at V and 2 bases at J, with 12 bases between the two ends. Germline V gene data show CDR1 as MNHNY and CDR2 as SVGAGI (reference sequence). In DNA, the CDR3 is TGTGCCAGCAGTTCGGGGGGGATGGGCAATCAGCCCCAGCATTTT. Translated: CASSSGGMGNQPQHF.

This clone was recorded a few times. The gene calls are TRBV6-4 and TRBJ2-2; D might be TRBD1 or TRBD2, each matching 5 bases. The germline V gene encodes CDR1 MRHNA and CDR2 SNTAGT. This CDR3 has 14 amino acids. The ends were cut back, 6 bases at V and 2 bases at J, with 10 bases in the middle. CDR3 protein: CASSLGTNTGELFF. In DNA, the CDR3 is TGTGCCAGCAGCTTGGGGACCAACACCGGGGAGCTGTTTTTT.

This clone was detected only a few times. The chain employs TRBV5-1 and TRBJ2-3, with a possible D match to TRBD1 (6 bases). The CDR3 extends over 14 amino acids. CDR1 is SGHRS, CDR2 YFSETQ, per germline. Trimming cost V 3 bases and J 2 bases, with 10 bases left between them. The CDR3, as DNA: TGCGCCAGCAGCTCCGGGGACAACACAGATACGCAGTATTTT. It translates to CASSSGDNTDTQYF. The whole variable domain, remainder taken from reference TRBV5-1 and TRBJ2-3, is KAGVTQTPRYLIKTRGQQVTLSCSPISGHRSVSWYQQTPGQGLQFLFEYFSETQRNKGNFPGRFSGRQFSNSRSEMNVSTLELGDSALYLCASSSGDNTDTQYFGPGTRLTVL.

V usage is TRBV28 and J usage is TRBJ1-6, with D possibly TRBD1 on 6 matching bases. Germline V gene data show CDR1 as MDHEN and CDR2 as SYDVKM. This CDR3 spans 15 amino acids. V dropped 6 bases and J dropped 3 bases, with 12 bases sitting between them. CDR3 in DNA: TGTGCCAGCAGGTCCGGACAGATCTATAATTCACCCCTCCACTTT. This gives the protein CASRSGQIYNSPLHF.

This clone was observed a single time. CDR3 bases: TGTGCCAGCAGTTACTCGTCGGGGGGCTCTTACAATGAGCAGTTCTTC. Protein sequence: CASSYSSGGSYNEQFF. The chain links TRBV6-5 to TRBJ2-1; D is possibly TRBD2 (7 bases). The germline V and J ends were trimmed by 0 bases and 4 bases, with 13 bases remaining between them. The CDR3 loop spans 16 amino acids. Germline V gene sequence: CDR1 MNHEY, CDR2 SVGAGI.

The rearrangement uses TRBV5-1 and TRBJ2-3; D possibly uses TRBD1 or TRBD2 (5 bases each). V shed 4 bases and J shed 5 bases, with 14 bases lying between them. Per germline, CDR1 SGHRS and CDR2 YFSETQ. CDR3 size: 14 residues. Written as DNA, the CDR3 is TGCGCCAGCAGCGGGACCGGGGCGGGAGATACGCAGTATTTT. This sequence encodes CASSGTGAGDTQYF.

This chain joins TRBV6-4 and TRBJ1-2; D is ambiguous. Germline values: CDR1 MRHNA, CDR2 SNTAGT. The CDR3 has 10 amino acids. V was cut by 7 bases and J by 8 bases, with 8 bases left in between. CDR3 amino acids: CASTLQGYTF. CDR3 nucleotides: TGTGCCAGCACCCTACAGGGCTACACCTTC.

This clone was observed once. This chain joins TRBV30 and TRBJ2-7, with D uncertain. V was clipped by 0 bases and J by 4 bases, with 4 bases between them. The germline gives CDR1 GTSNPN, CDR2 SVGIG (reference sequence). The CDR3 covers 11 residues. The CDR3 nucleotides are TGTGCCTGGAGTGTAAGGTACGAGCAGTACTTC. Protein sequence: CAWSVRYEQYF.

This clone came up a few times. Possible read error: a much larger clone is one base away. The sample holds other DNA sequences that translate to the same CDR3. The V gene is TRBV2, the J gene TRBJ1-4; 7 nucleotides line up with TRBD1. The CDR3 runs 16 residues. With 2 bases clipped from V and 8 bases from J, the junction kept 11 bases outside the gene matches. Germline V lookup: CDR1 SNHLY, CDR2 FYNNEI. CDR3 coding DNA: TGTGCCAGCAGTGAACCCGACAGGGCGCTTCGGGAAAAACTGTTTTTT. It encodes CASSEPDRALREKLFF.